The rows below give T cell receptor beta chains drawn from one sample of a study of glioma-infiltrating T cells. TCRdb processed the multiplex PCR reads anew with MiXCR; each CDR3 protein has one entry. Of under 130,000 distinct CDR3 sequences in the sample, about 30% were seen once. The sample taken for sequencing was glioma tissue, nonneoplastic brain tissue, or PBMCs (not recorded which). The receptors here all came from a human donor with low-grade glioma or glioblastoma, undergoing nonglioma brain surgery, or in good health (not recorded which). CDR3s include the opening cysteine and the closing phenylalanine or tryptophan. D genes are given only for firm matches. The size entry is marked missing in some rows and otherwise reads once, few, many or a size class.

many	TRBV11-2	.	TRBJ2-3	CASSVEAGRTDTQYF	TGTGCCAGCAGCGTCGAAGCGGGCCGCACAGATACGCAGTATTTT
many	TRBV6-2/TRBV6-3	TRBD2	TRBJ2-3	CASSYLGTSGGVDTQYF	TGTGCCAGCAGTTATCTCGGGACTAGCGGGGGGGTTGATACGCAGTATTTT
.	TRBV7-2	.	TRBJ2-5	CASSLERETQYF	TGTGCCAGCAGCTTAGAGAGAGAGACCCAGTACTTC
.	TRBV11-2	TRBD1	TRBJ1-1	CASSRRTGGGDTEAFF	TGTGCCAGCAGCCGCCGGACAGGGGGTGGAGACACTGAAGCTTTCTTT
many	TRBV7-9	.	TRBJ2-5	CASSLDLADQETQYF	TGTGCCAGCAGCTTAGATCTTGCCGACCAAGAGACCCAGTACTTC
.	TRBV2	.	TRBJ2-7	CASSVRHRVYEQYF	TGTGCCAGCAGTGTGCGACACAGGGTCTACGAGCAGTACTTC
.	TRBV27	.	TRBJ1-6	CVSSLRGGELPNSPLHF	TGTGTTAGCAGTTTGAGGGGAGGGGAGTTACCTAATTCACCCCTCCACTTT
.	TRBV11-2	.	TRBJ1-6	CASIFRQDSPLHF	TGTGCCAGCATCTTCAGGCAAGATTCACCCCTCCACTTT
few	TRBV18	.	TRBJ2-7	CASSPPAFGEQYF	TGTGCCAGCTCACCACCTGCCTTCGGTGAGCAGTACTTC
many	TRBV28	.	TRBJ1-2	CASSLSSGYGYTF	TGTGCCAGTAGCCTAAGTTCCGGCTATGGCTACACCTTC
many	TRBV4-1	TRBD2	TRBJ2-1	CASSPPTSGGYNEQFF	TGCGCCAGCAGCCCCCCGACTAGCGGCGGCTACAATGAGCAGTTCTTC
many	TRBV7-2	.	TRBJ1-5	CASSVGGGRTPQHF	TGTGCCAGCAGCGTCGGGGGGGGAAGAACGCCCCAGCATTTT
.	TRBV6-1	TRBD1	TRBJ1-1	CASSPPRQGSTEAFF	TGTGCCAGCAGCCCCCCGCGACAGGGATCCACTGAAGCTTTCTTT
many	TRBV3-1	.	TRBJ1-5	CASSQDARHKHF	TGTGCCAGCAGCCAAGATGCGCGACACAAGCATTTT
many	TRBV7-9	TRBD1	TRBJ2-1	CASSLTGANYNEQFF	TGTGCCAGCAGCCTGACAGGGGCCAACTACAATGAGCAGTTCTTC
.	TRBV4-3	TRBD2	TRBJ2-1	CASSQDLASGGNNEQSF	TGCGCCAGCAGCCAAGATTTAGCTAGCGGGGGAAACAATGAGCAGTCCTTC
many	TRBV6-1	.	TRBJ1-3	CASSPRGNTIYF	TGTGCCAGCAGCCCCCGGGGAAACACCATATATTTT
.	TRBV5-1	.	TRBJ1-5	CASSLGDLNQPQHF	TGCGCCAGCAGCTTGGGGGACCTCAATCAGCCCCAGCATTTT
many	TRBV6-1	.	TRBJ1-1	CASSYSRGPAFF	TGTGCCAGCAGCTACAGTAGGGGACCCGCTTTCTTT
.	TRBV4-3	TRBD1	TRBJ2-1	CASSQVGRGFNEQFF	TGCGCCAGCAGCCAAGTCGGCAGGGGGTTCAATGAGCAGTTCTTC
.	TRBV11-2	TRBD2	TRBJ2-3	CASSRTSGYPADTQYF	TGTGCCAGCAGCAGGACTAGCGGGTATCCAGCAGATACGCAGTATTTT
many	TRBV30	.	TRBJ1-1	CAWSASRNTEAFF	TGTGCCTGGAGTGCTTCTAGGAACACTGAAGCTTTCTTT
many	TRBV27	TRBD2	TRBJ2-3	CASSGGRSRGVADTQYF	TGTGCCAGCAGCGGAGGTAGATCCCGGGGGGTCGCGGATACACAGTATTTT
many	TRBV6-1	.	TRBJ2-3	CACGLATDTQYF	TGTGCCTGTGGGTTAGCGACAGATACGCAGTATTTT
.	TRBV28	.	TRBJ2-7	CASSLSVDTYEQYF	TGTGCCAGCAGCTTATCTGTGGACACCTACGAGCAGTACTTC
many	TRBV6-1	.	TRBJ1-3	CASSSAGDGNTIYF	TGTGCCAGCAGTTCAGCAGGGGATGGAAACACCATATATTTT
many	TRBV4-1	.	TRBJ2-5	CASSPMSTPLEGTQYF	TGCGCCAGCAGCCCCATGTCGACGCCTCTCGAAGGGACCCAGTACTTC
.	TRBV28	TRBD1	TRBJ2-5	CASSLGDRYQETQYF	TGTGCCAGCAGCTTAGGGGACAGGTACCAAGAGACCCAGTACTTC
many	TRBV27	.	TRBJ2-7	CASTPFGRPDEQYF	TGTGCCAGCACCCCTTTTGGGCGACCTGACGAGCAGTACTTC
.	TRBV20-1	.	TRBJ1-3	CSAPRGGTGNTIYF	TGCAGTGCCCCGAGGGGGGGGACTGGAAACACCATATATTTT
many	TRBV6-1	.	TRBJ2-1	CASSAAGTLTYDEQFF	TGTGCCAGCAGTGCAGCCGGGACACTGACTTACGATGAGCAGTTCTTC
few	TRBV7-2	.	TRBJ1-4	CASSSFPGPKVEKLFF	TGTGCCAGCAGCTCATTTCCAGGGCCTAAGGTGGAAAAACTGTTTTTT
few	TRBV12-3/TRBV12-4	.	TRBJ2-3	CASSLGAGRGDTQYF	TGTGCCAGCAGTTTAGGGGCCGGCAGGGGAGATACGCAGTATTTT
few	TRBV13	.	TRBJ1-2	CASSLPNRDYGYTF	TGTGCCAGCAGCTTACCCAACAGGGACTATGGCTACACCTTC
few	TRBV19	TRBD1	TRBJ2-5	CASSVRPGTGPETQYF	TGTGCCAGTAGTGTAAGACCCGGGACAGGGCCCGAGACCCAGTACTTC
many	TRBV28	TRBD1	TRBJ1-2	CASSLRQGRHGYTF	TGTGCCAGCAGTCTGCGACAGGGTCGACATGGCTACACCTTC
.	TRBV20-1	TRBD2	TRBJ2-7	CSAELAGLSSYEQYF	TGCAGTGCAGAACTAGCGGGGCTTAGCTCCTACGAGCAATACTTC
many	TRBV20-1	.	TRBJ2-7	CSAKRQGEEQYF	TGCAGTGCTAAAAGGCAGGGAGAGGAGCAGTACTTC
.	TRBV29-1	TRBD2	TRBJ2-1	CSVSLSSGGYNEQFF	TGCAGCGTCTCCCTCAGCAGCGGGGGGTACAATGAGCAGTTCTTC